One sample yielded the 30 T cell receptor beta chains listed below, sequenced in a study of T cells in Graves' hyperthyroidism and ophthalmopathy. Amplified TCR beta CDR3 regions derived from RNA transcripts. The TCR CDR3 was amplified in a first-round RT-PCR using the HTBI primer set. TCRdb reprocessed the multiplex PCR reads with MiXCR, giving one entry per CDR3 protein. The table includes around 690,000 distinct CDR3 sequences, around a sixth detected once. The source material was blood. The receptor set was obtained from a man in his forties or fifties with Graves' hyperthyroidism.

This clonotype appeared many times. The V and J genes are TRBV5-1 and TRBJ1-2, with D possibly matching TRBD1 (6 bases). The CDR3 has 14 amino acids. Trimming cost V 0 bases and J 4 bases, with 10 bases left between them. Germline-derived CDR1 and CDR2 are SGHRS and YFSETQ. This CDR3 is CASSLGQEIYGYTF. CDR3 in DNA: TGCGCCAGCAGCTTGGGACAGGAGATCTATGGCTACACCTTC.

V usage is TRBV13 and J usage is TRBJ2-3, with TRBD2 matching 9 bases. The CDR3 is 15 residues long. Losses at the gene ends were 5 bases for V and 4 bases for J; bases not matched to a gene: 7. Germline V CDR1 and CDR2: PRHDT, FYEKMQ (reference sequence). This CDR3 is CASSPSGNGADTQYF. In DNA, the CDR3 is TGTGCCAGCAGCCCTAGCGGGAATGGGGCAGATACGCAGTATTTT.

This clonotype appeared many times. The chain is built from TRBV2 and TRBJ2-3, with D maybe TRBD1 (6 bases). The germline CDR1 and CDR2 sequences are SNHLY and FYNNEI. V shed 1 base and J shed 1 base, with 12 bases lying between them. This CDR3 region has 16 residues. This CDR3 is CASSEGGHPGTDTQYF. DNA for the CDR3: TGTGCCAGCAGTGAAGGGGGACACCCGGGCACAGATACGCAGTATTTT. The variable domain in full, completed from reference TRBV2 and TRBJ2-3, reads EPEVTQTPSHQVTQMGQEVILRCVPISNHLYFYWYRQILGQKVEFLVSFYNNEISEKSEIFDDQFSVERPDGSNFTLKIRSTKLEDSAMYFCASSEGGHPGTDTQYFGPGTRLTVL.

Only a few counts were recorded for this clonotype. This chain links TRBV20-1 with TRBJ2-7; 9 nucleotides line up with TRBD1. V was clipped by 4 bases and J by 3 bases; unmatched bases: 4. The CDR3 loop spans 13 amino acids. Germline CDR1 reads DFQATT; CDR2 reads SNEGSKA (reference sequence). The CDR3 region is CSAMTGGGYEQYF. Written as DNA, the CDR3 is TGCAGTGCTATGACAGGGGGTGGCTACGAGCAGTACTTC.

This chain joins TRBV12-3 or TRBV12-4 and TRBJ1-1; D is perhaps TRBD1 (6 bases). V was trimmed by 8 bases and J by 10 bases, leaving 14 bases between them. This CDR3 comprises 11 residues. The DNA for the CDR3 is TGTGCCAGCGCGACAGGCCCGCTAGCTTTCTTT. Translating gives CASATGPLAFF.

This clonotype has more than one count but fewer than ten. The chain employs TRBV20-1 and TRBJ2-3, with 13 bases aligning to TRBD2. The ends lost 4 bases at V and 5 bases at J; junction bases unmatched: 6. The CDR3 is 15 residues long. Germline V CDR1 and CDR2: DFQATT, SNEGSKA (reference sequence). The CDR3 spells CSATGLAGDQDTQYF. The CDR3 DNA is TGCAGTGCTACCGGACTAGCGGGAGACCAAGATACGCAGTATTTT.

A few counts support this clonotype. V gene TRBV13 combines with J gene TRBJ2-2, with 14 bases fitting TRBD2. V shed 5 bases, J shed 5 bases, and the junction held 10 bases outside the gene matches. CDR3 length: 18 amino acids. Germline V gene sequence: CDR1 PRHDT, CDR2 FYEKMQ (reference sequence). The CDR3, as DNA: TGTGCCAGCAGCCCAGAGGGACTAGCGGGAGTTGGGACCGGGGAGCTGTTTTTT. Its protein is CASSPEGLAGVGTGELFF.

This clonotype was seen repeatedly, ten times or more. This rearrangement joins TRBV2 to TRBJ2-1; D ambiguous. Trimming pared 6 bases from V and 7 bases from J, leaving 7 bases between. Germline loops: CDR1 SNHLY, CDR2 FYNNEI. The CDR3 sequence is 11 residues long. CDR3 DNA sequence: TGTGCCAGCAGCGAAAGGAATGAGCAGTTCTTC. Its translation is CASSERNEQFF.

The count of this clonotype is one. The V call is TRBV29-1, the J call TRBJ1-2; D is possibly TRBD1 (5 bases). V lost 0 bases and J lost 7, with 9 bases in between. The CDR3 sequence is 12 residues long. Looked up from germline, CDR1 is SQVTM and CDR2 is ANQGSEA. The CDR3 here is CSVEEGGAGYTF. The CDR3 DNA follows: TGCAGCGTTGAAGAGGGGGGTGCTGGCTACACCTTC.

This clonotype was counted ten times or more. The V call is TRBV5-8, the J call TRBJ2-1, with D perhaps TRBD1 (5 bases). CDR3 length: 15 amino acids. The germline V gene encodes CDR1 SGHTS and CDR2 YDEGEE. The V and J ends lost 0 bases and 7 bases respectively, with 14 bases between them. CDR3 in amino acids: CASSLGVRASNEQFF. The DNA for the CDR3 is TGTGCCAGCAGCTTGGGGGTCAGGGCGTCGAATGAGCAGTTCTTC. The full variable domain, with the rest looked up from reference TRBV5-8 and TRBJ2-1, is EAGVTQSPTHLIKTRGQQATLRCSPISGHTSVYWYQQALGLGLQFLLWYDEGEERNRGNFPPRFSGRQFPNYSSELNVNALELEDSALYLCASSLGVRASNEQFFGPGTRLTVL.

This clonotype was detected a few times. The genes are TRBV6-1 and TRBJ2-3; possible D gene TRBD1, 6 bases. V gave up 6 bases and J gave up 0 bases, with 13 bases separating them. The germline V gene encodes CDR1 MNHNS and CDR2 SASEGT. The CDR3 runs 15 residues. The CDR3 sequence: CASRVGTRSTDTQYF. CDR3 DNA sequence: TGTGCCAGCAGGGTCGGGACACGTAGCACAGATACGCAGTATTTT.

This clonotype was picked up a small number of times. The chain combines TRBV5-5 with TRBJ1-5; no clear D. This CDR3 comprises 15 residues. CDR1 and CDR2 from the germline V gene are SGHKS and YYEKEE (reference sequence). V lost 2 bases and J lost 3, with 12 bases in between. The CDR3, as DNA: TGTGCCAGCAGCTTAGACACGCTTATCAATCAGCCCCAGCATTTT. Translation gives CASSLDTLINQPQHF.

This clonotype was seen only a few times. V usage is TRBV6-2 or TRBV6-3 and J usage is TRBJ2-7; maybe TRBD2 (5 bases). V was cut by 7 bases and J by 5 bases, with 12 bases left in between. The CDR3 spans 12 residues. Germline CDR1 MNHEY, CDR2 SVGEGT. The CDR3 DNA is TGTGCCAGCATGAGGGCAGGAGACGAGCAGTACTTC. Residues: CASMRAGDEQYF.

CDR3 bases: TGCGCCAGCAGTTACATTGGGACCCTAGGGGTAGATACGCAGTATTTT. Translated, it gives CASSYIGTLGVDTQYF. The chain links TRBV4-3 to TRBJ2-3, with D possibly called TRBD1 or TRBD2 (5 bases each). Trimming removed 6 bases from V and 5 bases from J, with 21 bases in between. The CDR3 is 16 amino acids. Germline CDR1 reads LGHNA; CDR2 reads YSLEER.

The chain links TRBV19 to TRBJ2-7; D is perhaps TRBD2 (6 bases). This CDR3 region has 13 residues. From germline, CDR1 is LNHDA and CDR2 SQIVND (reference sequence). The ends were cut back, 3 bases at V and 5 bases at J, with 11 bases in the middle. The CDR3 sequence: CASSIGTLNEQYF. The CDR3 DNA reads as TGTGCCAGTAGTATCGGGACTCTCAACGAGCAGTACTTC.

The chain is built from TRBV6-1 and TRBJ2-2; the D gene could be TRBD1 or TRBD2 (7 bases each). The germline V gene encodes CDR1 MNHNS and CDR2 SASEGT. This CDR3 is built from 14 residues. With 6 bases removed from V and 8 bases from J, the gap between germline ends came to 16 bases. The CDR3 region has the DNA TGTGCCAGCAGAGCCCCAGGGGGGGTGGGGGAGCTGTTTTTT. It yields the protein CASRAPGGVGELFF.

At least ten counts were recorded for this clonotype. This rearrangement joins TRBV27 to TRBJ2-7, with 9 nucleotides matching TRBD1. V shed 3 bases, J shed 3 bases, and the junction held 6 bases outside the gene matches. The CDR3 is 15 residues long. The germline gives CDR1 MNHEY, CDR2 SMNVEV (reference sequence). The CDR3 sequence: CASSFAGTGHYEQYF. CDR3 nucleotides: TGTGCCAGCAGTTTTGCCGGGACAGGGCACTACGAGCAGTACTTC.

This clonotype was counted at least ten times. CDR3 amino acids: CASSGPKGDEQYF. In nucleotides, the CDR3 is TGTGCCAGCAGCGGGCCGAAAGGGGACGAGCAGTACTTC. This sequence joins TRBV9 and TRBJ2-7; D is perhaps TRBD1 (5 bases). CDR1 and CDR2 from the germline V gene are SGDLS and YYNGEE. The length of the CDR3 is 13 residues. The germline V and J ends were trimmed by 3 bases and 5 bases, with 12 bases remaining between them.

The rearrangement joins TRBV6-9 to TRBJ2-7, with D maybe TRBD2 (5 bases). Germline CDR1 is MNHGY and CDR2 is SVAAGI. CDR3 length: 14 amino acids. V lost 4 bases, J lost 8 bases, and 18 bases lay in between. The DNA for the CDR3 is TGTGCCAGCAGTTCTCCTTCAAGGGAGTGGAAGCAGTACTTC. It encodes CASSSPSREWKQYF.

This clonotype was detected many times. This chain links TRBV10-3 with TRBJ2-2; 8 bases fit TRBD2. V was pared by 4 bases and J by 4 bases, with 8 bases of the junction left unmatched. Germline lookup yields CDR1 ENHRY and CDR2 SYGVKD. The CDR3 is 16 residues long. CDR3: CAISGTSGSGTGELFF. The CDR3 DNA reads TGTGCCATCAGTGGGACAAGCGGGAGTGGCACCGGGGAGCTGTTTTTT.

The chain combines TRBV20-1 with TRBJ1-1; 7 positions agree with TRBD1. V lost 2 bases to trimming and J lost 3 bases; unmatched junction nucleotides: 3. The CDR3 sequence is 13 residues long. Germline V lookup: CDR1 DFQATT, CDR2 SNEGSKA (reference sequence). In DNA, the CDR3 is TGCAGTGCTAGACCCGGGACAGACACTGAAGCTTTCTTT. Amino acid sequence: CSARPGTDTEAFF.

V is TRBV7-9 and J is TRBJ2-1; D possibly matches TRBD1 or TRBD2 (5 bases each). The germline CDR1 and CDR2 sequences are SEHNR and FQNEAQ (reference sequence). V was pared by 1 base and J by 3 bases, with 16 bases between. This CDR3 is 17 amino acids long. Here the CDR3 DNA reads TGTGCCAGCAGCTTAGGGAGGCCCCCGGGGCTCTACAATGAGCAGTTCTTC. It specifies CASSLGRPPGLYNEQFF.

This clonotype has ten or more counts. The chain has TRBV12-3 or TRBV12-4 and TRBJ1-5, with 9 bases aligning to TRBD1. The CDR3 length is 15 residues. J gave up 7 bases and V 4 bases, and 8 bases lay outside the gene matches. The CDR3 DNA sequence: TGTGCCAGCAGTTCAAGACAGGGGGTCCGACAGCCCCAGCATTTT. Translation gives CASSSRQGVRQPQHF.

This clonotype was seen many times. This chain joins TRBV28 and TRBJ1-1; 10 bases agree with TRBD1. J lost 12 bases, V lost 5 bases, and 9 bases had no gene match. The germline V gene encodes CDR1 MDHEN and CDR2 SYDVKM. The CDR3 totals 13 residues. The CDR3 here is CASSLSRDRGTFF. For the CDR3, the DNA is TGTGCCAGCAGTCTATCTAGGGACAGGGGAACTTTCTTT.

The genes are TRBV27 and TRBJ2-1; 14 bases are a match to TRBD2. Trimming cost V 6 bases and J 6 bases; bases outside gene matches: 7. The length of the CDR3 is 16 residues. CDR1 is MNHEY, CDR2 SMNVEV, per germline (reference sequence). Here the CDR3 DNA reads TGTGCCAGCAGCTGGACCGGGACTAGCGGGGGCAATGAGCAGTTCTTC. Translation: CASSWTGTSGGNEQFF.

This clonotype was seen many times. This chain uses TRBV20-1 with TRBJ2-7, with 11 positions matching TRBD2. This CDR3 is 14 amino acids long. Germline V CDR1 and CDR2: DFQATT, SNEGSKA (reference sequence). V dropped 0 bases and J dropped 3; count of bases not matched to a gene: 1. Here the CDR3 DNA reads TGCAGTGCTAGAGATGGACTAGCGGGCTACGAGCAGTACTTC. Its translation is CSARDGLAGYEQYF.

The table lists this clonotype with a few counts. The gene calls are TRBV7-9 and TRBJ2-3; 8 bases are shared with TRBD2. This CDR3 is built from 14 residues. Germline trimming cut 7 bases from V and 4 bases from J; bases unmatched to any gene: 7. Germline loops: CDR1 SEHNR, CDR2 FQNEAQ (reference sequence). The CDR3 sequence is CASKGPGGSDTQYF. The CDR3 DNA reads TGTGCCAGCAAGGGCCCGGGAGGGTCAGATACGCAGTATTTT.

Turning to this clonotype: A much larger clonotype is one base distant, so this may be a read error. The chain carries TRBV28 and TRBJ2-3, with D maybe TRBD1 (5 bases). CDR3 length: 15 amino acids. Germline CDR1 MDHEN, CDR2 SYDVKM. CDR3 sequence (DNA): TGTGCCAGCAGTTTTCTCAGGGATAGCATAGATACGCAGTATTTT. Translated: CASSFLRDSIDTQYF.

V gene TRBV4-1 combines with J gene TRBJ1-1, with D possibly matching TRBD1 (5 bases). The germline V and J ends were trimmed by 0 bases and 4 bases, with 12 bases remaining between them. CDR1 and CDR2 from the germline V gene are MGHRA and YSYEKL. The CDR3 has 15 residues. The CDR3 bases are TGCGCCAGCAGCCAAGAGCGGGGGGTATCCACTGAAGCTTTCTTT. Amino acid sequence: CASSQERGVSTEAFF.

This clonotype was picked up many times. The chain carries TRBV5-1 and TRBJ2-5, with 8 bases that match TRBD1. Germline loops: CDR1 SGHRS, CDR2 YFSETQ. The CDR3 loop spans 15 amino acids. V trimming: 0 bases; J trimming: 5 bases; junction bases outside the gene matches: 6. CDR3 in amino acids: CASSLGQGQVETQYF. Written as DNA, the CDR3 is TGCGCCAGCAGCTTGGGACAGGGGCAGGTGGAGACCCAGTACTTC. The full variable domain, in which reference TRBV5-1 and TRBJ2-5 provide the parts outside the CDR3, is KAGVTQTPRYLIKTRGQQVTLSCSPISGHRSVSWYQQTPGQGLQFLFEYFSETQRNKGNFPGRFSGRQFSNSRSEMNVSTLELGDSALYLCASSLGQGQVETQYFGPGTRLLVL.